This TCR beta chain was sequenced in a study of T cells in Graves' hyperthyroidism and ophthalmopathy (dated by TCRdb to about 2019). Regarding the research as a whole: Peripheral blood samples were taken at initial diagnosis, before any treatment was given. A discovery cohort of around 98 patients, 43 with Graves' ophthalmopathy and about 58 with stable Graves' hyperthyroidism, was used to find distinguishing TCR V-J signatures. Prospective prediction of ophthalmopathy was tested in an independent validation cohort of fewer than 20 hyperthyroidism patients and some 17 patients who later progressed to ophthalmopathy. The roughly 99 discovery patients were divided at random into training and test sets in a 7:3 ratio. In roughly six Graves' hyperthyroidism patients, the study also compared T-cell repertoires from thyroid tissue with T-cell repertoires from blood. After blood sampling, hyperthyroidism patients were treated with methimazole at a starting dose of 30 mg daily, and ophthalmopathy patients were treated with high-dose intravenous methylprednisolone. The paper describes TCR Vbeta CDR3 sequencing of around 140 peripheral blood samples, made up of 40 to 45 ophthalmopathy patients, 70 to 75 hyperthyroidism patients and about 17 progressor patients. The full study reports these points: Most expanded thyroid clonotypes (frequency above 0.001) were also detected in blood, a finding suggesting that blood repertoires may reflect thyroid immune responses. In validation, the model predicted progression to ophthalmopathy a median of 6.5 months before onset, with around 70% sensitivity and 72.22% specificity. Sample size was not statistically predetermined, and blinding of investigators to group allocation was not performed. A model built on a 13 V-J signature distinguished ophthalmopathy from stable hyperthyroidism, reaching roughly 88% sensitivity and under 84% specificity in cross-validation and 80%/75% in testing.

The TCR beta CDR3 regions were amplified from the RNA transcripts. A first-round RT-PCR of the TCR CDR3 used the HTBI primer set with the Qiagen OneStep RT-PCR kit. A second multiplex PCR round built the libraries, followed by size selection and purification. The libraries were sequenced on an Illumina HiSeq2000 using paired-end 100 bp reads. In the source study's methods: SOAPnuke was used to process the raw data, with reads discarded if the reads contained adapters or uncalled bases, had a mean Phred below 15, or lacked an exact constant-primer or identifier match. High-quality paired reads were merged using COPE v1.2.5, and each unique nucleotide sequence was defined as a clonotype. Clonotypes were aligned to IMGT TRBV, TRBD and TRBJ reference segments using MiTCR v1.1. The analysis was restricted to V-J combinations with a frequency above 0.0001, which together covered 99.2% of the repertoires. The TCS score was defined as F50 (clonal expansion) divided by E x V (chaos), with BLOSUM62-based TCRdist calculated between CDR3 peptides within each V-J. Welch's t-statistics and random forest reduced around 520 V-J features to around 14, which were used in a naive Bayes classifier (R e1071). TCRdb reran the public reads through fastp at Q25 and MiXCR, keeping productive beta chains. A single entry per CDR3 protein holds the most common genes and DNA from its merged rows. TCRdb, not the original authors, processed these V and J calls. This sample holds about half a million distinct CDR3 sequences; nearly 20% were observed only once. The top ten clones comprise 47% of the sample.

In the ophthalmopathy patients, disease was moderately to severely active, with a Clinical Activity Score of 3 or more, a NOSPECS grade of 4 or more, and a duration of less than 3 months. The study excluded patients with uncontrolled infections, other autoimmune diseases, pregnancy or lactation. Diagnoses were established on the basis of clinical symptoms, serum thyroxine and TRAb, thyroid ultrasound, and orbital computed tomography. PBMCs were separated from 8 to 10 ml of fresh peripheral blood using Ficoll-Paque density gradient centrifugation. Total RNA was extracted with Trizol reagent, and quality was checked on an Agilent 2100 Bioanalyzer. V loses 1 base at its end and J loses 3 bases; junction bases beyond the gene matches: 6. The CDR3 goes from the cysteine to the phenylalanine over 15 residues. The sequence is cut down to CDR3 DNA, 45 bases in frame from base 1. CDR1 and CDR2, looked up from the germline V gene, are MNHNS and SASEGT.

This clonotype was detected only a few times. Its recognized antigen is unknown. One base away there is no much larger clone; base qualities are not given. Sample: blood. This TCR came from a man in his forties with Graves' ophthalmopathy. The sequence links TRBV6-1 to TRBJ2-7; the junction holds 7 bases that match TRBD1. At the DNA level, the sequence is TGTGCCAGCAGTGAAGGACAGGGAAGAAGCTACGAGCAGTACTTC. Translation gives CASSEGQGRSYEQYF.